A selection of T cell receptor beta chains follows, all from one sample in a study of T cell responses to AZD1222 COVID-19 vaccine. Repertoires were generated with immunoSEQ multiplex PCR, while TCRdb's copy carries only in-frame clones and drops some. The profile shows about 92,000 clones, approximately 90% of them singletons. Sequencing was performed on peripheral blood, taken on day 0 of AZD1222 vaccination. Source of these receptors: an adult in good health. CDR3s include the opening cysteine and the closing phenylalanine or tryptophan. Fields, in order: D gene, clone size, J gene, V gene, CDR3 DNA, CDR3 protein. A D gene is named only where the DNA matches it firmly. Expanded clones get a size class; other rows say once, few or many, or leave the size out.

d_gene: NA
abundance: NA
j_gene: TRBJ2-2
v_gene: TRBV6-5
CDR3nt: TGTGCCAGCAGTTTCGGACAGAGGACCGGGGAGCTGTTTTTT
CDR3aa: CASSFGQRTGELFF

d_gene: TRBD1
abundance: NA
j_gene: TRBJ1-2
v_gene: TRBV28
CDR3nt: TGTGCCAGCAGCCGGAGGGGGCCTGGAGGCTACACCTTC
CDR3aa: CASSRRGPGGYTF

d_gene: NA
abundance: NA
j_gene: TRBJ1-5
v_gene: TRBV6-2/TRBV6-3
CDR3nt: TGTGCCAGCAGTTACACAGGGATAAGTCAGCCCCAGCATTTT
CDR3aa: CASSYTGISQPQHF

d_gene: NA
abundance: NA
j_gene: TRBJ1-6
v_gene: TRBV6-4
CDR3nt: TGTGCCAGCAGTGACTCGAACGGGCTCCCGAATTCACCCCTCCACTTT
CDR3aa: CASSDSNGLPNSPLHF

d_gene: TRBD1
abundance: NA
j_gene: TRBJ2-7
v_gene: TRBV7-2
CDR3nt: TGTGCCAGCAGCTCACAGACAGGGGGCTTGGACGAGCAGTACTTC
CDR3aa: CASSSQTGGLDEQYF

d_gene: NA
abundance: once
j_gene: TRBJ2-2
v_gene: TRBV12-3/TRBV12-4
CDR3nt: TGTGCCAGCAGTTCCCTGAAAGCCGGGGAGCTGTTTTTT
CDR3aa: CASSSLKAGELFF

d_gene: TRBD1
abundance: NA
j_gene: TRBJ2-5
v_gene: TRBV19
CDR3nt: TGTGCCAGTAGTATAGCGGGGACAGGGAGGGAGACCCAGTACTTC
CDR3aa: CASSIAGTGRETQYF

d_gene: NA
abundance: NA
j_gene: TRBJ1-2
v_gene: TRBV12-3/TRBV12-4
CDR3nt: TGTGCCAGCAGCCCGACATCGAACTATGGCTACACCTTC
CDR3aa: CASSPTSNYGYTF

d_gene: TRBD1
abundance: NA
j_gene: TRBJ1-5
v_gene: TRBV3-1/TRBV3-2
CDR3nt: TGTGCCAGCAGCCAAGGGATAGGGGGCCAGCCCCAGCATTTT
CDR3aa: CASSQGIGGQPQHF

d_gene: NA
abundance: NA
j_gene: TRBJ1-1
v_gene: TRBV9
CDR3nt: TGTGCCAGCAGCGTAGCTCGGGGTGAAGCTTTCTTT
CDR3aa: CASSVARGEAFF

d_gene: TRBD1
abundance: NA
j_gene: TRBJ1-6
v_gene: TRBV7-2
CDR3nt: TGTGCCAGCAGCTTACGACAGGGGGGTTTTAATTCACCCCTCCACTTT
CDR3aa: CASSLRQGGFNSPLHF

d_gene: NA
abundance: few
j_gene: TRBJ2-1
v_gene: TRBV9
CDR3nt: TGTGCCAGCAGCGTAGGTCTAGCTTCTTACAATGAGCAGTTCTTC
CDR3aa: CASSVGLASYNEQFF

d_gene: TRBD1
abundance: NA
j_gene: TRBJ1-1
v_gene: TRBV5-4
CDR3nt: TGTGCCAGCAGCTCCGGGACAGGGAGGGTCACTGAAGCTTTCTTT
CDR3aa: CASSSGTGRVTEAFF

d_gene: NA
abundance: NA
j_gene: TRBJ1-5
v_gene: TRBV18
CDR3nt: TGTGCCAGCTCATCAGGGCCTAATCAGCCCCAGCATTTT
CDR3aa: CASSSGPNQPQHF

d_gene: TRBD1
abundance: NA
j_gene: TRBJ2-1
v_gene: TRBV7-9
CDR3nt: TGTGCCAGCAGCCTCCCCCCCGGGACAGGGAACAATGAGCAGTTCTTC
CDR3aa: CASSLPPGTGNNEQFF

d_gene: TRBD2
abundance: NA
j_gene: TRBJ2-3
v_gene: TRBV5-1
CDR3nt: TGCGCCAGCAGCTCGAGCGGGGGGTCGACAGATACGCAGTATTTT
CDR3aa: CASSSSGGSTDTQYF

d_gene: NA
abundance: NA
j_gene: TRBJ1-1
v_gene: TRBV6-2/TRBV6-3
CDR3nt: TGTGCCAGCAGCCTCCCCGTGACAGGGAACACTGAAGCTTTCTTT
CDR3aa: CASSLPVTGNTEAFF

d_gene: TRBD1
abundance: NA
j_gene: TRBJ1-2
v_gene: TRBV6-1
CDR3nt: TGTGCCAGCAGTGAAGTTGGGACAGACTATGGCTACACCTTC
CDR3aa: CASSEVGTDYGYTF

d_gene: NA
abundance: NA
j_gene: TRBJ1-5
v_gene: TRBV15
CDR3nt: TGTGCCACCAGCAGAGATCGCAGAAATAGCAATCAGCCCCAGCATTTT
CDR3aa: CATSRDRRNSNQPQHF

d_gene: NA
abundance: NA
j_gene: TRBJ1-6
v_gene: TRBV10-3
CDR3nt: TGTGCCATCAGTGACCCGGGGATTGGGGGTGATTCACCCCTCCACTTT
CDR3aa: CAISDPGIGGDSPLHF

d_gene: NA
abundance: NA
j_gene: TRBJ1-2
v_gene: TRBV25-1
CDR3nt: TGTGCCAGCAGTAAAAACGGGGAGAGAGCTAACTATGGCTACACCTTC
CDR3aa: CASSKNGERANYGYTF

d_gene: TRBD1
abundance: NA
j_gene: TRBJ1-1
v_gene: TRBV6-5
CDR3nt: TGTGCCAGCAGTTTGACCTACAGGGGGCGCGACACTGAAGCTTTCTTT
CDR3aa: CASSLTYRGRDTEAFF

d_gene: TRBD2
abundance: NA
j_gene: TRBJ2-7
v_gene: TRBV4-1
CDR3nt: TGCGCCAGCAGCCAAGGGACTAGCTTTATGGGCGAGCAGTACTTC
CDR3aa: CASSQGTSFMGEQYF

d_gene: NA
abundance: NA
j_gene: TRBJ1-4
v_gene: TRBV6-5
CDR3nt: TGTGCCAGCAGTCACGTTGCTACTAATGAAAAACTGTTTTTT
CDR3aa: CASSHVATNEKLFF

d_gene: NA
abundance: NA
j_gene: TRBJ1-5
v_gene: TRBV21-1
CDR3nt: TGTGCCAGCAGCAAAGTTGGTGATACAGCCCTTAATAGCAATCAGCCCCAGCATTTT
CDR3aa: CASSKVGDTALNSNQPQHF

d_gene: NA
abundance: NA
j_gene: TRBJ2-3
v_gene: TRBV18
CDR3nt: TGTGCCAGCTCACCCAACCCGGGAGTTTTGACAGATACGCAGTATTTT
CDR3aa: CASSPNPGVLTDTQYF

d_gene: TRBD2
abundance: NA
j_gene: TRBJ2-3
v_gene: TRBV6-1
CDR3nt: TGTGCCAGCAGTGAAGCACTAGCGGGGGGTTCAGATACGCAGTATTTT
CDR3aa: CASSEALAGGSDTQYF

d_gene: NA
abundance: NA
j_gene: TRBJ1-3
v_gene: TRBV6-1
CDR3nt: TGTGCCAGCAGTGAACCCAGCTCTGGAAACACCATATATTTT
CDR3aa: CASSEPSSGNTIYF

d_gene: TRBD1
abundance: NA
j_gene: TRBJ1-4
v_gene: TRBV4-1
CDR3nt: TGCGCCAGCAGCTCAAGGGACAGTAATGAAAAACTGTTTTTT
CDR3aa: CASSSRDSNEKLFF

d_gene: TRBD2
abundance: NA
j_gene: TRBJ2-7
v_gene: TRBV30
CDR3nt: TGTGCCTGGAGTGTACTAGGGCGGGGGGCCTACGAGCAGTACTTC
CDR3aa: CAWSVLGRGAYEQYF

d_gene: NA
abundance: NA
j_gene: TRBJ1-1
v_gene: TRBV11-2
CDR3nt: TGTGCCAGCAGCTTAGATAGGGTTGGGTTTACTGAAGCTTTCTTT
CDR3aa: CASSLDRVGFTEAFF

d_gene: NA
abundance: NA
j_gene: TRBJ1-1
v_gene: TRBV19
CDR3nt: TGTGCCAGTAGTAAGGGACCCAGGGGTAGTGGCACTGAAGCTTTCTTT
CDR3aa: CASSKGPRGSGTEAFF

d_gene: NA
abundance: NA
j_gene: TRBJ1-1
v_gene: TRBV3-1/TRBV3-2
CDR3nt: TGTGCCAGCAGCCAATTCTACGGGAACACTGAAGCTTTCTTT
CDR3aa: CASSQFYGNTEAFF

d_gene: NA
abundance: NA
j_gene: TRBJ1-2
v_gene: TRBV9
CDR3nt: TGTGCCAGCAGCGTAGCGCCGGGCCCGAACTATGGCTACACCTTC
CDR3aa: CASSVAPGPNYGYTF

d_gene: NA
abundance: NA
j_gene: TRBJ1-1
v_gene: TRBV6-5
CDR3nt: TGTGCCAGCAGTTACTCGAGGGGGATTGGCACTGAAGCTTTCTTT
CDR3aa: CASSYSRGIGTEAFF

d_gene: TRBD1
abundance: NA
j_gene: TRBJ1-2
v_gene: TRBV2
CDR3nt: TGTGCCAGCAGTGAAGATGGACAGGGAGGCTTTTACGGCTACACCTTC
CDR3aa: CASSEDGQGGFYGYTF

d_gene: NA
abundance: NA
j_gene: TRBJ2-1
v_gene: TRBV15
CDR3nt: TGTGCCACCAGCAGACGCAGTCACCTTACCTCCTACAATGAGCAGTTCTTC
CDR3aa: CATSRRSHLTSYNEQFF

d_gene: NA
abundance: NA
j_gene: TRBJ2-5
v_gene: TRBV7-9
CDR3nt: TGTGCCAGCAGCCCATTGATGGAAACGGGACTTGTAGGGGAGACCCAGTACTTC
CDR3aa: CASSPLMETGLVGETQYF

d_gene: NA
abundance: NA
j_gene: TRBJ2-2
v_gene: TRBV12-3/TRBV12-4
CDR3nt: TGTGCCAGCAGTGGACATTCCACCGGGGAGCTGTTTTTT
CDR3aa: CASSGHSTGELFF

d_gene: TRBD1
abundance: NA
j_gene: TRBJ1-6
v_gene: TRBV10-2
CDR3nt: TGCGCCAGCAGTTCGCAGGGGGATTTCCCCCTCCACTTT
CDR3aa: CASSSQGDFPLHF

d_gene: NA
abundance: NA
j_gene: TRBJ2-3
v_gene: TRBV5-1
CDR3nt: TGCGCCAGCAGCCCCAGGACAGTCCACACAGATACGCAGTATTTT
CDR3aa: CASSPRTVHTDTQYF

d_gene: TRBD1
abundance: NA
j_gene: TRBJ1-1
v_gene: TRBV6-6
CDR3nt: TGTGCCAGCAGTTACTTTCCAGGGGGAGCTTTCTTT
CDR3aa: CASSYFPGGAFF

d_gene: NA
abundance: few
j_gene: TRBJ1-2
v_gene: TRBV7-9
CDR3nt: TGTGCCAGCAGCTTAGTGGATGGCTACACCTTC
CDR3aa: CASSLVDGYTF

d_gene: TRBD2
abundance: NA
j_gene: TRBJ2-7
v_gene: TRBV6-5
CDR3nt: TGTGCCAGCAGCCCATATGAGCGGGGCTACGAGCAGTACTTC
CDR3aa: CASSPYERGYEQYF

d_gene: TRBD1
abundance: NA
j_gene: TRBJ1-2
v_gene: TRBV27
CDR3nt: TGTGCCAGCAAGGCTTCCGTGGGGGACAGCCCTATGGAATACACCTTC
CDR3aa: CASKASVGDSPMEYTF

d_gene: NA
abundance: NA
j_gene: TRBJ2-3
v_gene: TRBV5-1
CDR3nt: TGCGCCAGCAGCTTGGGGGTCCGTGCAGATACGCAGTATTTT
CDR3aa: CASSLGVRADTQYF